This TCR beta chain originates from a study of blood T cells in healthy people across ages. The authors ran a second PCR of about 6 to 12 cycles using a sample-barcoded 5' primer and a J-beta primer mix. Using its own MiXCR run on the 5' RACE reads, TCRdb lists one record per CDR3 protein. The sample has about 800,000 distinct CDR3 sequences; 20% to 25% are singletons. Germline V gene lookup returns CDR1 SQVTM and CDR2 ANQGSEA. The CDR3 contains 15 residues. The V gene lost 1 base and the J gene lost 1 base, with 13 bases spanning the gap. A further study also used this sample, focusing on T cells of mothers and their children.

V usage is TRBV29-1 and J usage is TRBJ1-1; a weak D match, TRBD1 (5 bases). The clonotype comes from a boy aged 5-17 years in good health. The sample comprised blood. This CDR3 reads CSVEATTGRNTEAFF. In DNA, the CDR3 is TGCAGCGTTGAAGCCACAACGGGACGGAACACTGAAGCTTTCTTT.